Included here is one T cell receptor (beta chain) sequence, with context. Data came from immunoSEQ multiplex PCR; TCRdb stores just in-frame clones and leaves some out. The data contain more than 50,000 clones, about four fifths of them singletons. This specimen belongs to a study of blood T cell repertoires in COVID-19. V shed 0 bases and J 9 bases; nucleotides not matched to a gene: 6. Germline-derived CDR1 and CDR2 are SGHRS and YFSETQ. This CDR3 is 15 amino acids long. The genes are TRBV5-1 and TRBJ1-5; 10 positions agree with TRBD1. This clonotype was sampled from a woman aged 55-69 years with acute or convalescent COVID-19. Specimen: peripheral blood. The CDR3 coding sequence is TGCGCCAGCAGCTTGGGGACAGGGGGGCAGACGCCCCAGCATTTT. The encoded protein is CASSLGTGGQTPQHF.